The 3 T cell receptor beta chains below all came from one sample that was sequenced in a study of blood T cell repertoires in COVID-19. Method: immunoSEQ multiplex PCR; TCRdb's copy keeps in-frame clones and lacks some. Of roughly 120,000 clones in the sample, roughly 82% were seen once. Sequenced material: peripheral blood. Receptors originate from a human donor in a cohort sampled during active COVID-19.

The chain recombines TRBV12-5 with TRBJ2-1; 11 bases line up with TRBD1. V trimming: 1 base; J trimming: 0 bases; junction bases outside the gene matches: 2. CDR3 length: 17 residues. Germline assignment: CDR1 LGHNT and CDR2 FRNRAP. The CDR3 DNA is TGTGCTAGTGGTTTGGGGACAGGGGGCTTCTCCTACAATGAGCAGTTCTTC. This encodes CASGLGTGGFSYNEQFF. The whole variable domain, filled in from reference TRBV12-5 and TRBJ2-1, reads DARVTQTPRHKVTEMGQEVTMRCQPILGHNTVFWYRQTMMQGLELLAYFRNRAPLDDSGMPKDRFSAEMPDATLATLKIQPSEPRDSAVYFCASGLGTGGFSYNEQFFGPGTRLTVL.

V gene TRBV5-1 combines with J gene TRBJ2-1; 9 bases are a match to TRBD2. Germline CDR1 and CDR2: SGHRS and YFSETQ. The CDR3 has 15 amino acids. V lost 7 bases to trimming and J lost 2 bases; unmatched junction nucleotides: 7. The DNA for the CDR3 is TGCGCCAGCGAATTGCCTAGCGGGACCTACAATGAGCAGTTCTTC. This translates into CASELPSGTYNEQFF. Using reference TRBV5-1 and TRBJ2-1 for the parts outside the CDR3, the full variable domain is KAGVTQTPRYLIKTRGQQVTLSCSPISGHRSVSWYQQTPGQGLQFLFEYFSETQRNKGNFPGRFSGRQFSNSRSEMNVSTLELGDSALYLCASELPSGTYNEQFFGPGTRLTVL.

There are a few counts of this clone. The chain employs TRBV4-2 and TRBJ2-7; no clear D gene. The CDR3 length is 12 residues. V lost 2 bases and J lost 3, with 5 bases in between. CDR1 and CDR2 from the germline V gene are LGHNA and YNFKEQ. The CDR3 DNA reads TGTGCCAGCAGCCAAACATACTACGAGCAGTACTTC. This translates into CASSQTYYEQYF.